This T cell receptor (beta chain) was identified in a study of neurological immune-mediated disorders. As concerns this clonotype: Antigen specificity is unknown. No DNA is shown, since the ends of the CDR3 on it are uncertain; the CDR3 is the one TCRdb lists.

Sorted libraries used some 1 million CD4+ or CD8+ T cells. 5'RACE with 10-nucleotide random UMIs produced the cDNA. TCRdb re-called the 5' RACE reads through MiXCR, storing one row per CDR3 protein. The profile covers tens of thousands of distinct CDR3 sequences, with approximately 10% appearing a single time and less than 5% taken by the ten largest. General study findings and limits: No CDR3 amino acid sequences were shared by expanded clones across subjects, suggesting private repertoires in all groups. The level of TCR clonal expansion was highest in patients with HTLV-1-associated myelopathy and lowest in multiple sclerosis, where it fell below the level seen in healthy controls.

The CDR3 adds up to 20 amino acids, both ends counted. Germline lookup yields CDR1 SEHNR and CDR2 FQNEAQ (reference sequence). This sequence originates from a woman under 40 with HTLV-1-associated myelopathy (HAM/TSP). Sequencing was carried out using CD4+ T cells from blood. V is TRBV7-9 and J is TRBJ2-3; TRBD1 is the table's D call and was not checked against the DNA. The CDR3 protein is CASSFYICSARGPAFDTQYF.